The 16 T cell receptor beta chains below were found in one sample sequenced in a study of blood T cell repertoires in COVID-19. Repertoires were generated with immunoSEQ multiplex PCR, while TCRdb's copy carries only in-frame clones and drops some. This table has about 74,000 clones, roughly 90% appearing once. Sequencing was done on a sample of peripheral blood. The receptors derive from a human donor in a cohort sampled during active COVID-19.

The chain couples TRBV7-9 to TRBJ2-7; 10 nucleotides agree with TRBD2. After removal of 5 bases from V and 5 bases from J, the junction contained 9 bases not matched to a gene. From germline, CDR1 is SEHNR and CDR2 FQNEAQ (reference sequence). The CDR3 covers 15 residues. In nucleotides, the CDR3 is TGTGCCAGCAGCCCCCCAGCGGGAGGGCTCCACGAGCAGTACTTC. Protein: CASSPPAGGLHEQYF.

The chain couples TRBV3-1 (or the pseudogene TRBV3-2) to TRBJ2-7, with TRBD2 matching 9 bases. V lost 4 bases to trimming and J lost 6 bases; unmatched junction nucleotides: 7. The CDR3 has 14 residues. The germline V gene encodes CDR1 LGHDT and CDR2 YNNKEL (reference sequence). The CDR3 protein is CASSLVAGVGEQYF. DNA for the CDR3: TGTGCCAGCAGCCTCGTAGCGGGAGTAGGCGAGCAGTACTTC.

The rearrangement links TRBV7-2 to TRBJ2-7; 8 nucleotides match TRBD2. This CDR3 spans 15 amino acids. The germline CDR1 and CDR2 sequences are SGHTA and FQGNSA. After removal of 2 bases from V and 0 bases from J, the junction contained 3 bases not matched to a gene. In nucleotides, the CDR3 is TGTGCCAGCAGCTTACGGGGGGGTAGCTCCTACGAGCAGTACTTC. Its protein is CASSLRGGSSYEQYF.

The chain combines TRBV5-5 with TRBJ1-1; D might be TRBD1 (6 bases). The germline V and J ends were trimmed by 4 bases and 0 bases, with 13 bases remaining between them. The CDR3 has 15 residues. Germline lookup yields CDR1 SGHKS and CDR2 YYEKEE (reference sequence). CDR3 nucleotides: TGTGCCAGCAGCCAAGATACAGGGCTGAACACTGAAGCTTTCTTT. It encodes CASSQDTGLNTEAFF.

CDR3 residues: CASRGGDSPHEQYF. CDR3 DNA: TGTGCCAGCAGGGGTGGGGACAGTCCCCACGAGCAGTACTTC. The chain recombines TRBV2 with TRBJ2-7, with 7 bases matching TRBD1. This CDR3 has 14 amino acids. J was trimmed by 5 bases and V by 6 bases; bases with no gene match: 10. CDR1 is SNHLY and CDR2 is FYNNEI in the germline V gene.

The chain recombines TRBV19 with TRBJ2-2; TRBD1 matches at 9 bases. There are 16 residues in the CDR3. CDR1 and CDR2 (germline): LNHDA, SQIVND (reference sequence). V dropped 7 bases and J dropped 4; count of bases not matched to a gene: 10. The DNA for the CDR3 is TGTGCCAGTACGAAGGGAATGACAGGGGGCACCGGGGAGCTGTTTTTT. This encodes CASTKGMTGGTGELFF.

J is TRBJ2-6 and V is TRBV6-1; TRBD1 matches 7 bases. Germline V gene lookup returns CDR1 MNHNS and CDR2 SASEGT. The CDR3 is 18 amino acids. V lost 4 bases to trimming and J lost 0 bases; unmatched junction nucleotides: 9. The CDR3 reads CASSVVQGFGSGANVLTF. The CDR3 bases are TGTGCCAGCAGTGTTGTACAGGGGTTCGGCTCTGGGGCCAACGTCCTGACTTTC.

The CDR3 protein is CASSRPPGQGHQPQHF. Here the CDR3 DNA reads TGTGCCAGCAGCAGGCCCCCGGGACAGGGGCATCAGCCCCAGCATTTT. V gene TRBV21-1 combines with J gene TRBJ1-5; the table's D call of TRBD1 was not tested on the DNA. TRBV21-1 is termed a pseudogene. The CDR3 runs 16 residues.

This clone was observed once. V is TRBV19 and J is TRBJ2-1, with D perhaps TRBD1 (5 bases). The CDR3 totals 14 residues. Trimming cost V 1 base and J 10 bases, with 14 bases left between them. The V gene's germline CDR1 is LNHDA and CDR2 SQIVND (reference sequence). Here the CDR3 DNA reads TGTGCCAGTAGTATAGGACAGATTGGCGGAGAGCAGTTCTTC. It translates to CASSIGQIGGEQFF.

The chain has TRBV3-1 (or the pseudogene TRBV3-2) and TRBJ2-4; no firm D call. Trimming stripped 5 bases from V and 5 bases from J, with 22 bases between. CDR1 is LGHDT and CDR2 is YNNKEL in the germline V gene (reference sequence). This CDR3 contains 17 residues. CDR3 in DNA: TGTGCCAGCAGCTCGGTTTCTCCCATTTGCAAAGAAAACATTCAGTACTTC. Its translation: CASSSVSPICKENIQYF.

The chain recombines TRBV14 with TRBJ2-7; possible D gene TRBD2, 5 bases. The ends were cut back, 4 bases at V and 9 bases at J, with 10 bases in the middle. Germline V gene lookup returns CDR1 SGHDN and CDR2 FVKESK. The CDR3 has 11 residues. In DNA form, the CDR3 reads TGTGCCAGCAGCCCAAGTGGAGGGCAGTACTTC. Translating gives CASSPSGGQYF.

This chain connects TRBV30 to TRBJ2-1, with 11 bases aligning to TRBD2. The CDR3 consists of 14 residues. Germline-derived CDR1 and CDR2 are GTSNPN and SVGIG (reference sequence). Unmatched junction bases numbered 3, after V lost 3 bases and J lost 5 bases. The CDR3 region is CAWRPGLADNEQFF. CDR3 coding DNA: TGTGCCTGGAGGCCGGGACTAGCGGACAATGAGCAGTTCTTC.

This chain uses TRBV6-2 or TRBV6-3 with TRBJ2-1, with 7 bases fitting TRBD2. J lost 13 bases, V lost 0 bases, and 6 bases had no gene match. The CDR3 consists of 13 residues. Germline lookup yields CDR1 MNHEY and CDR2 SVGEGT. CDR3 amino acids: CASSYSGGSHQFF. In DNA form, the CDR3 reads TGTGCCAGCAGTTACTCGGGCGGGAGTCACCAGTTCTTC.

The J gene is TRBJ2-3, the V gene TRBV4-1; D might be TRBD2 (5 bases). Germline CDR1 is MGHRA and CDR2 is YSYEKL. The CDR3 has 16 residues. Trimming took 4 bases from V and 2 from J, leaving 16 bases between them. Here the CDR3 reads CASSPGRERNTDTQYF. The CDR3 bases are TGCGCCAGCAGCCCCGGTAGGGAGCGGAACACAGATACGCAGTATTTT.

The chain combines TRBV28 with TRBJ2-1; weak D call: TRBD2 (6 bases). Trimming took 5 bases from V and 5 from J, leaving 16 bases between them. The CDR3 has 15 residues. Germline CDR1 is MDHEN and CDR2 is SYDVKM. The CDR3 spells CASSAGGGVNNEQFF. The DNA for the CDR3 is TGTGCCAGCAGTGCCGGAGGCGGGGTCAACAATGAGCAGTTCTTC.

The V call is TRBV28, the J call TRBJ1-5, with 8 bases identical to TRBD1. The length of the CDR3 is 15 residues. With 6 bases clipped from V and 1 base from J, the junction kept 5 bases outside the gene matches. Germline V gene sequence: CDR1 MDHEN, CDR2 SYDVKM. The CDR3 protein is CASSSTGVSNQPQHF. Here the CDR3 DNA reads TGTGCCAGCAGCTCGACAGGGGTGAGCAATCAGCCCCAGCATTTT.